This TCR beta chain came from a study of T cell repertoires in ileal Crohn's disease. Study overall: Thiopurines (around 11) or anti-TNF agents (18) were given postoperatively to about half.

This clone was counted only a few times. Its matching antigen is unknown. Germline assignment: CDR1 SQVTM and CDR2 ANQGSEA. V lost 1 base and J lost 2; bases outside the gene matches: 4. The CDR3 contains 15 residues. Study-wide results and limits: All patients with clonality above 26.8% had endoscopic recurrence. Compared with CD4 T cells, sorted CD8 cells carried more expanded clones.

Assay used: immunoSEQ multiplex PCR; TCRdb lists only in-frame clones, some missing. The sample holds about 3,800 clones, about 86% seen once. The specimen sequenced was ileal tissue. The clonotype was recovered from an adult with Crohn's disease. V and J are TRBV29-1 and TRBJ2-3; 9 nucleotides align to TRBD1. CDR3: CSVEGGTGNTDTQYF. The CDR3, as DNA: TGCAGCGTTGAAGGAGGGACAGGGAACACAGATACGCAGTATTTT.